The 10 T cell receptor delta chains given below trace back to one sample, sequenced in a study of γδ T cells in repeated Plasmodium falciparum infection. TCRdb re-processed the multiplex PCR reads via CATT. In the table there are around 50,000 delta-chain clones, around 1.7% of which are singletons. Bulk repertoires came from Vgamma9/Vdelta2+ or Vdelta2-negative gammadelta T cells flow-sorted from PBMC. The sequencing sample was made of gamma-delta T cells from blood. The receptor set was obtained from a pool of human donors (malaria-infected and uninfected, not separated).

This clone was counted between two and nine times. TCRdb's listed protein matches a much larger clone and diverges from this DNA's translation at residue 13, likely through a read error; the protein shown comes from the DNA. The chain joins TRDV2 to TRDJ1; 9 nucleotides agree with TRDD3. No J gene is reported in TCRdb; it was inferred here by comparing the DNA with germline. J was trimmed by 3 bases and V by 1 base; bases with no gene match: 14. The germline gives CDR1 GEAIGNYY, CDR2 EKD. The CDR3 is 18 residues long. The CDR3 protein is CACDTSHSGGLGADKLIF. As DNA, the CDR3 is TGTGCCTGTGACACGTCTCACTCTGGGGGATTGGGCGCCGATAAACTCATCTTT.

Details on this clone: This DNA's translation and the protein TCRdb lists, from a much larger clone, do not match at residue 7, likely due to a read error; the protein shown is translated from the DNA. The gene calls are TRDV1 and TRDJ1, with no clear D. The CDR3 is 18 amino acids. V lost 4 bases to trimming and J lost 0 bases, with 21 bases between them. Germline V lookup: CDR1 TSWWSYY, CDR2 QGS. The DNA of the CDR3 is TGTGCTCTTGGGGTCCATCAAGCCCAGGTCGAGTACACCGATAAACTCATCTTT. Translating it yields CALGVHQAQVEYTDKLIF.

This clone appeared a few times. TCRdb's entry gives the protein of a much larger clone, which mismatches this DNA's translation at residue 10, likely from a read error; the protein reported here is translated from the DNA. The CDR3 DNA follows: TGTGCTCTTGGGGAACTCCACCCTTTAGGGTTCCTGCCTTACTGGGGGTCCCCTTCCTTTCACATCGGGAAACTCATCTTT. Translating gives CALGELHPLGFLPYWGSPSFHIGKLIF. The chain has TRDV1 and TRDJ1; D perhaps matches TRDD3 (8 bases). This CDR3 spans 27 amino acids. V gave up 0 bases and J gave up 8 bases, with 52 bases separating them. CDR1 is TSWWSYY, CDR2 QGS, per germline.

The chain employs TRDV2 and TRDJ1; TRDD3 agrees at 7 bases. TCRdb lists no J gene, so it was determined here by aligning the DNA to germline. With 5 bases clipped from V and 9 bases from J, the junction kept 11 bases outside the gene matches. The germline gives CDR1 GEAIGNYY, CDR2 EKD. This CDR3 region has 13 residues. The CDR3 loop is CACGRGYASELIF. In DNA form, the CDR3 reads TGTGCCTGTGGCCGAGGATACGCAAGTGAACTCATCTTT.

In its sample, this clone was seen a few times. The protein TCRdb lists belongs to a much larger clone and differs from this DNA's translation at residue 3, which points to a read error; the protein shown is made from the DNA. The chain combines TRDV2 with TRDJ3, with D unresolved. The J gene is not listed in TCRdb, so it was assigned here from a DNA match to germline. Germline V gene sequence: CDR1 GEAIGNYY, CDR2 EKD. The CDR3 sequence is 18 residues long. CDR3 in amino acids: CAYDTAGQSSWDTRQMFF. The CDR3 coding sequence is TGTGCCTATGACACTGCAGGTCAGAGCTCCTGGGACACCCGACAGATGTTTTTC.

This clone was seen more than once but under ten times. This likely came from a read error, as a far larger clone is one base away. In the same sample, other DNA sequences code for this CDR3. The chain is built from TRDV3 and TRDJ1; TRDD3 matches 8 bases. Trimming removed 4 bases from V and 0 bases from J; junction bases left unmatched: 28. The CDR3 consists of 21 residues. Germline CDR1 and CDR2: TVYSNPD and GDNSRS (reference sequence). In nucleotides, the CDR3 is TGTGCCTCTTCGGCCTTCCCGTTTGGGGATACTACCTGTGAGTACACCGATAAACTCATCTTT. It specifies CASSAFPFGDTTCEYTDKLIF.

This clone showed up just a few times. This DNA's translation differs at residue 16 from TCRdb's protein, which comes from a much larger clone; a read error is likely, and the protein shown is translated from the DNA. Here the CDR3 DNA reads TGTGCCTTTAGCTCGGCCTTCCTAAGATCCCGTACTAATAAACTCACCTTT. Protein product: CAFSSAFLRSRTNKLTF. The chain couples TRDV3 to TRDJ1; 8 bases map to TRDD2. This CDR3 has 17 residues. Per the germline V gene, CDR1 is TVYSNPD and CDR2 is GDNSRS (reference sequence).

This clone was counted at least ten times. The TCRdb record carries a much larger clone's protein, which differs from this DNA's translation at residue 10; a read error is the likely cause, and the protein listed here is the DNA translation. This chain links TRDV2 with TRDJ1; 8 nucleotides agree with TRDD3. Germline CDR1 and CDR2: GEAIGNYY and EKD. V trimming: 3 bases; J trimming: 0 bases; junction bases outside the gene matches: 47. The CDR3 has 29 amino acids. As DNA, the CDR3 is TGTGCCTGTGACCCTGCCTTCCGGCCCGATGGAGTAGAGCCCTTACTGGGGGCCGACGCTGACCTATACACCGATAAACTCATCTTT. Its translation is CACDPAFRPDGVEPLLGADADLYTDKLIF.

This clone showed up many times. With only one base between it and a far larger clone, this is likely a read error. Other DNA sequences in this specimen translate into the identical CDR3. CDR3 region: CALGRAGPYTDKLIF. The CDR3 nucleotides are TGCGCTCTTGGTCGCGCCGGCCCGTACACCGATAAACTCATCTTT. This rearrangement joins TRDV1 to TRDJ1; D not certain. Per the germline V gene, CDR1 is TSWWSYY and CDR2 is QGS. There are 15 residues in the CDR3.

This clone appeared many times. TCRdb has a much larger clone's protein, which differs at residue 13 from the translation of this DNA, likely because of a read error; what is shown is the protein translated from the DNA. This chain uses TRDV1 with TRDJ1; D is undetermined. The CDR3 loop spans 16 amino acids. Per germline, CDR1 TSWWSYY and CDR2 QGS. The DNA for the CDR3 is TGTGCTCTTGGGGAAACAAGGGCCGCGTACACCGATGAACTCATCTTT. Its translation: CALGETRAAYTDELIF.